This T cell receptor (beta chain) was sequenced for a study of long-term antiretroviral therapy in people with HIV. The libraries were made with immunoSEQ v3.0 at survey level. Some clones are missing from TCRdb's copy, which holds only in-frame ones; the method was immunoSEQ multiplex PCR. This sample yields 30,000 to 40,000 clones, of which around 75% are seen a single time; more than 3% belongs to the top ten. The clonotype comes from a man in his late teens or twenties with HIV. The sequenced sample was unsorted PBMCs, obtained 1.9 years after starting antiretroviral therapy.

The CDR3 bases are TGTGCCAGCAGCTTAGGGTCCAGCAGGGGAGATACGCAGTATTTT. Encoded protein: CASSLGSSRGDTQYF. The V and J genes are TRBV11-2 and TRBJ2-3; a weak D match, TRBD1 (6 bases). The CDR3 extends over 15 amino acids. V was pared by 1 base and J by 5 bases, with 13 bases between. CDR1 and CDR2 from the germline V gene are SGHAT and FQNNGV.